The clone carrying this T cell receptor beta chain has just one count. Its antigen is not known. The CDR3 sequence is 15 residues long. From germline, CDR1 is MDHEN and CDR2 SYDVKM. With 6 bases clipped from V and 5 bases from J, the junction kept 8 bases outside the gene matches. This record belongs to a study of shared clonotypes between healthy human individuals. Study context: The cohort had two women and a few men, ages 18 to 49. Regarding the study as a whole: Estimated richness values were generally larger in naive subsets than in memory subsets. Shared clonotypes: about 5% naive CD4, around 3.5% naive CD8, about 2.2% memory CD4, 0.35% to 0.5% memory CD8.

Assay used: immunoSEQ multiplex PCR; TCRdb lists only in-frame clones, some missing. The sample holds about 800,000 clones, 90% to 97% seen once. Naive CD8 cells lacked CD45RO and underwent positive selection for CCR7, leaving out terminally differentiated effector memory CD45RA+ cells. Healthy HIV-negative adults without recent acute infections or vaccinations served as donors. The clonotype comes from a man aged 25 to 45 in good health. V and J are TRBV28 and TRBJ2-7; 12 bases line up with TRBD2. The sample was naive CD8+ T cells sorted from blood. DNA for the CDR3: TGTGCCAGCAGCTCCCTAGCGGGAGGGCTTCACGAGCAGTACTTC. Amino acids: CASSSLAGGLHEQYF.